Listed below are T cell receptor beta chains from one sample, sequenced in a study of CD8+ T cells in alopecia areata. Repertoires were generated with immunoSEQ multiplex PCR, while TCRdb's copy carries only in-frame clones and drops some. The sample has fewer than 200,000 clones, about 70% seen once. The sequencing here drew on CD8+ T cells sorted from blood, taken at week 0. All receptors derive from a human donor with alopecia areata. Both conserved end residues are part of each CDR3. The D gene is left open where the match is weak. Rows may omit the clone size; those that give it use once, few, many or a size class.

j_call,d_call,clone_size,v_call,cdr3_aa,cdr3_nt
TRBJ1-6,NA,NA,TRBV9,CASSVNLGPLHF,TGTGCCAGCAGCGTAAACCTAGGGCCCCTCCACTTT
TRBJ2-3,TRBD2,NA,TRBV6-5,CASSYNSGGLGDTQYF,TGTGCCAGCAGTTACAACAGCGGGGGCTTGGGAGATACGCAGTATTTT
TRBJ2-3,TRBD1,NA,TRBV29-1,CSVVGQGRGDTQYF,TGCAGCGTTGTGGGACAGGGAAGAGGCGATACGCAGTATTTT
TRBJ1-2,NA,once,TRBV6-5,CASSYSPGDSRGYTF,TGTGCCAGCAGTTACTCGCCAGGGGATTCTCGGGGCTACACCTTC
TRBJ1-4,NA,once,TRBV30,CAWSRGGFGEKLFF,TGTGCCTGGTCGCGGGGGGGCTTCGGGGAAAAACTGTTTTTT
TRBJ2-5,NA,few,TRBV6-6,CASSYSLEAQGTQYF,TGTGCCAGCAGTTACTCCCTTGAGGCCCAGGGGACCCAGTACTTC
TRBJ1-2,NA,NA,TRBV11-2,CASSLRDYGYTF,TGTGCCAGCAGCCTAAGGGACTATGGCTACACCTTC
TRBJ2-5,NA,NA,TRBV6-6,CASSYGGAARETQYF,TGTGCCAGCAGTTACGGAGGTGCCGCGCGGGAGACCCAGTACTTC
TRBJ1-2,TRBD1,NA,TRBV5-6,CASSLGTGNGYTF,TGTGCCAGCAGCTTGGGGACAGGAAATGGCTACACCTTC
TRBJ2-3,TRBD2,NA,TRBV2,CASLGLAATDTQYF,TGTGCCAGCCTGGGACTAGCGGCCACAGATACGCAGTATTTT
TRBJ2-7,NA,NA,TRBV13,CASSLSRKGYYEQYF,TGTGCCAGCAGCTTATCGAGAAAAGGCTACTACGAGCAGTACTTC
TRBJ2-1,NA,NA,TRBV6-5,CASSYTGYHNEQFF,TGTGCCAGCAGTTACACTGGGTATCACAATGAGCAGTTCTTC
TRBJ2-7,NA,NA,TRBV5-6,CASSFQGENEQYF,TGTGCCAGCAGCTTCCAAGGGGAGAACGAGCAGTACTTC
TRBJ2-1,NA,NA,TRBV13,CASSSPPHEQFF,TGTGCCAGCAGCTCCCCCCCCCATGAGCAGTTCTTC